The source of this T cell receptor beta chain is a study of cytomegalovirus exposure and HLA in healthy donors. Donors likely had unrecorded immune exposures despite being nominally healthy when sampled. Turning to this clone: Its antigen is unknown. Germline is not matched at one junction end, which may reflect a read error. The same CDR3 can be traced to other DNA sequences in this sample.

Whole-study findings and limits: HLA alleles were associated with 16,000 or so TCR beta sequences in a later analysis at 0.05 false discovery rate. Presence/absence analysis assumed near-uniform sequencing depth across donors.

The primer mix had 60 Vbeta and 13 Jbeta primers. The assay was immunoSEQ multiplex PCR, and TCRdb's table has in-frame clones only and misses some. Here the sample spans about 91,000 clones, roughly 76% being singletons. The CDR3 is 12 amino acids. Germline lookup yields CDR1 SGHDN and CDR2 FVKESK. The sample comprised PBMCs. This receptor was taken from a female donor in good health and CMV-seronegative. The chain employs TRBV14 and TRBJ2-7; D possibly corresponds to TRBD1 (6 bases). CDR3 in DNA: TGTGCTAGCAGCCAAAACGTAGGGGGGCAGTACTTC. Amino acids: CASSQNVGGQYF.